This TCR beta chain was sequenced during a study of shared clonotypes between healthy human individuals. The germline V gene has CDR1 SGHRS and CDR2 YFSETQ. Trimming removed 0 bases at V and 7 bases at J, with 13 bases between. This CDR3 contains 14 residues. Assay used: immunoSEQ multiplex PCR; TCRdb lists only in-frame clones, some missing. The table has roughly 1,100,000 clones, under 80% seen once. This sequence originates from a man aged 18-30 years in good health. This rearrangement joins TRBV5-1 to TRBJ1-2; D remains unclear. The sample consisted of memory CD4+ T cells sorted from blood. Subset of the sample: CD45RA-negative fraction. This CDR3 reads CASSLESAFGGYTF. CDR3 bases: TGCGCCAGCAGCTTGGAGTCAGCCTTCGGTGGCTACACCTTC.